Below, 17 T cell receptor beta chains from the same sample are listed, as sequenced in a study of blood T cells in healthy people across ages. A J-beta primer mix and a sample-barcoded 5' primer were used in a second PCR of roughly 7 to 12 cycles. Each CDR3 protein gets one entry after TCRdb re-called the 5' RACE reads with MiXCR. This table holds 1.5 million to 2 million distinct CDR3 sequences, 25% to 30% found once. The sequencing input was blood. The receptors stem from a woman aged 30 to 39 in good health.

This clonotype was recorded a few times. This chain uses TRBV20-1 with TRBJ1-2; D remains unclear. This CDR3 has 12 residues. V lost 2 bases to trimming and J lost 1 base, with 5 bases between them. Germline values: CDR1 DFQATT, CDR2 SNEGSKA (reference sequence). The CDR3 here is CSARLDNYGYTF. CDR3 nucleotide sequence: TGCAGTGCTAGACTAGATAACTATGGCTACACCTTC.

This clonotype showed up just a few times. This chain joins TRBV10-1 and TRBJ2-7, with TRBD1 matching over 8 bases. Germline V lookup: CDR1 WNHNN, CDR2 SYGVQD (reference sequence). The V segment lost 3 bases and the J segment 2 bases; nucleotides outside the gene matches: 6. The CDR3 sequence is 15 residues long. The DNA for the CDR3 is TGCGCCAGCAGTGACCGACAGGGGAGGACCTACGAGCAGTACTTC. Translating it yields CASSDRQGRTYEQYF.

This chain links TRBV3-1 with TRBJ1-1; D is perhaps TRBD1 (5 bases). The CDR3 length is 12 residues. Per the germline V gene, CDR1 is LGHDT and CDR2 is YNNKEL (reference sequence). V lost 4 bases and J lost 7, with 10 bases in between. CDR3: CASSPYRGEAFF. For the CDR3, the DNA is TGTGCCAGCAGCCCCTATAGGGGTGAAGCTTTCTTT.

This chain connects TRBV10-3 to TRBJ1-5, with 7 bases lining up with TRBD1. The CDR3 is made up of 17 amino acids. Losses at the gene ends were 0 bases for V and 4 bases for J; bases not matched to a gene: 9. The V gene's germline CDR1 is ENHRY and CDR2 SYGVKD. CDR3 DNA: TGTGCCATCAGTGAGTCAGCAACAGGGGAAGGGAATCAGCCCCAGCATTTT. Its translation: CAISESATGEGNQPQHF.

The chain combines TRBV20-1 with TRBJ1-5, with TRBD1 as a possible D gene (5 bases). The V end was cut by 2 bases, the J end by 6 bases, with 14 bases between. CDR1 is DFQATT and CDR2 is SNEGSKA in the germline V gene (reference sequence). The CDR3 has 14 amino acids. This chain's CDR3 is CSARPLGGGQPQHF. CDR3 DNA: TGCAGTGCTAGACCCCTGGGGGGAGGTCAGCCCCAGCATTTT.

This rearrangement joins TRBV3-1 to TRBJ1-5; 7 bases fit TRBD1. Germline V lookup: CDR1 LGHDT, CDR2 YNNKEL (reference sequence). This CDR3 has 17 residues. V lost 4 bases, J lost 1 base, and 10 bases stayed unmatched. This CDR3 is CASSPTLRGESNQPQHF. In DNA form, the CDR3 reads TGTGCCAGCAGCCCGACCCTCAGGGGGGAGAGCAATCAGCCCCAGCATTTT.

The rearrangement joins TRBV6-5 to TRBJ1-4, with 7 bases identical to TRBD1. Trimming took 6 bases from V and 4 from J; bases not matched to a gene: 8. Germline CDR1 and CDR2: MNHEY and SVGAGI. CDR3 length: 15 amino acids. Here the CDR3 DNA reads TGTGCCAGCAGGTTTACAGGGGTTCGTAATGAAAAACTGTTTTTT. Its protein is CASRFTGVRNEKLFF.

The chain links TRBV12-3 or TRBV12-4 to TRBJ2-4, with 7 bases that match TRBD1. The CDR3 is 14 amino acids. The junction had 4 bases not matched to a gene; V was cut back by 2 bases and J by 6 bases. The CDR3 spells CASSLRGQRNIQYF. For the CDR3, the DNA is TGTGCCAGCAGTTTACGGGGACAGAGAAACATTCAGTACTTC.

This clonotype was counted many times. This chain connects TRBV18 to TRBJ2-7; the D is unclear. The CDR3 totals 15 residues. V was pared by 0 bases and J by 1 base, with 10 bases between. Germline values: CDR1 KGHSH, CDR2 LQKENI. Here the CDR3 DNA reads TGTGCCAGCTCACCACCGAGGACCGAGTCCTACGAGCAGTACTTC. This gives the protein CASSPPRTESYEQYF.

This clonotype was seen repeatedly, ten times or more. The rearrangement joins TRBV12-3 or TRBV12-4 to TRBJ2-4; possibly TRBD1 for D (5 bases). V shed 6 bases and J shed 4 bases, with 7 bases lying between them. This CDR3 has 12 residues. The CDR3 spells CASSDSKNIQYF. CDR3 DNA: TGTGCCAGCAGCGACAGTAAAAACATTCAGTACTTC.

Many counts were recorded for this clonotype. The chain has TRBV12-3 or TRBV12-4 and TRBJ2-5, with a possible D match to TRBD1 (6 bases). This CDR3 is built from 14 residues. V gave up 6 bases and J gave up 2 bases, with 13 bases separating them. CDR3 coding DNA: TGTGCCAGCAGCTTAACGAGGGGGCAAGAGACCCAGTACTTC. It encodes CASSLTRGQETQYF.

This clonotype was observed a handful of times. The V and J genes are TRBV12-3 or TRBV12-4 and TRBJ2-1, with TRBD2 matching 9 bases. After removal of 6 bases from V and 6 bases from J, the junction contained 15 bases not matched to a gene. This CDR3 is 17 amino acids long. The DNA of the CDR3 is TGTGCCAGCAGGCCACCTCTAGGGGCGGGGGGGCCCAATGAGCAGTTCTTC. Protein: CASRPPLGAGGPNEQFF.

The chain has TRBV10-3 and TRBJ2-1; TRBD2 agrees at 9 bases. Germline assignment: CDR1 ENHRY and CDR2 SYGVKD. V lost 10 bases to trimming and J lost 0 bases; unmatched junction nucleotides: 4. This CDR3 spans 14 amino acids. The CDR3 DNA reads as TGTGCCACTTTAGCGGGGGACTCCTACAATGAGCAGTTCTTC. This codes for CATLAGDSYNEQFF.

There are a few counts of this clonotype. The chain has TRBV2 and TRBJ2-4, with 9 bases lining up with TRBD1. The CDR3 loop spans 17 amino acids. With 6 bases clipped from V and 13 bases from J, the junction kept 22 bases outside the gene matches. CDR1 and CDR2 from the germline V gene are SNHLY and FYNNEI. Written as DNA, the CDR3 is TGTGCCAGCAGAGATACCGGGACAGGGACGGTCTACAATGAGCAGTACTTC. Protein sequence: CASRDTGTGTVYNEQYF.

V usage is TRBV12-3 or TRBV12-4 and J usage is TRBJ2-1; 11 bases agree with TRBD2. The CDR3 sequence is 15 residues long. Unmatched junction bases numbered 10, after V lost 6 bases and J lost 9 bases. The CDR3 DNA sequence: TGTGCCAGCAGACTTGGTAGCGGGGGGGCCACTGAGCAGTTCTTC. Translated: CASRLGSGGATEQFF.

This clonotype was observed at least ten times. This chain joins TRBV20-1 and TRBJ1-6, with D possibly matching TRBD1 (5 bases). This CDR3 region has 13 residues. Trimming cost V 4 bases and J 7 bases, with 11 bases left between them. Germline V gene data show CDR1 as DFQATT and CDR2 as SNEGSKA (reference sequence). The CDR3 sequence: CSAIQALNSPLHF. In DNA form, the CDR3 reads TGCAGTGCTATACAGGCATTAAATTCACCCCTCCACTTT.

This clonotype has just a few counts. The J gene is TRBJ1-5, the V gene TRBV6-1; D may be TRBD1 (6 bases). The CDR3 sequence is 15 residues long. Per the germline V gene, CDR1 is MNHNS and CDR2 is SASEGT. With 1 base removed from V and 3 bases from J, the gap between germline ends came to 10 bases. This CDR3 is CASSEGQVSNQPQHF. CDR3 DNA: TGTGCCAGCAGTGAAGGACAGGTCTCCAATCAGCCCCAGCATTTT.